The count of the clone carrying this T cell receptor (beta chain) is one. Some clones are missing from TCRdb's copy, which holds only in-frame ones; the method was immunoSEQ multiplex PCR. The table has 14,000 or so clones, about two thirds seen once. These data come from a study of neoadjuvant anti-PD-1 for oral cavity cancer. Trimming removed 0 bases from V and 6 bases from J, with 2 bases in between. CDR1 is MNHEY and CDR2 is SVGAGI in the germline V gene. The CDR3 spans 11 residues. Time point meaning: after neoadjuvant nivolumab, at surgical resection. This sequence was found in a person aged 35-79 years with oral cavity squamous cell carcinoma. J is TRBJ1-2 and V is TRBV6-5; D remains ambiguous. The specimen comprised PBMCs, sampled after nivolumab (anti-PD-1) treatment. CDR3 in amino acids: CASSYSDGYTF. The CDR3 nucleotides read TGTGCCAGCAGTTACTCTGATGGCTACACCTTC.